The 22 T cell receptor beta chains reported below all come from one sample, sequenced in a study of blood T cell repertoires in COVID-19. This table comes from immunoSEQ multiplex PCR, and its TCRdb copy is limited to in-frame clones, with some not included. Altogether about 110,000 clones are present, 81% being singletons, with the ten largest covering approximately 1.5%. The sample consisted of peripheral blood. These receptors originate from a man between 50 and 59 years old with acute or convalescent COVID-19.

The chain links TRBV14 to TRBJ2-1, with a possible D match to TRBD2 (6 bases). V shed 4 bases and J shed 7 bases, with 26 bases lying between them. The CDR3 consists of 18 residues. Looked up from germline, CDR1 is SGHDN and CDR2 is FVKESK. CDR3 in DNA: TGTGCCAGCAGCCCTGCCCCTCTGGGTAGCGGTATTCGTAATGAGCAGTTCTTC. Translated: CASSPAPLGSGIRNEQFF.

V usage is TRBV19 and J usage is TRBJ2-3; D gene ambiguous. Germline V gene lookup returns CDR1 LNHDA and CDR2 SQIVND (reference sequence). The CDR3 extends over 11 amino acids. V shed 4 bases and J shed 3 bases, with 2 bases lying between them. The CDR3: CASSTTDTQYF. As DNA, the CDR3 is TGTGCCAGTAGTACTACAGATACGCAGTATTTT.

The CDR3, as DNA: TGTGCCAGCAGCCCTTTATTCAGGGGCTTCTACGAGCAGTACTTC. This sequence encodes CASSPLFRGFYEQYF. J is TRBJ2-7 and V is TRBV28; possibly TRBD1 for D (6 bases). This CDR3 has 15 amino acids. Germline CDR1 is MDHEN and CDR2 is SYDVKM. The germline V and J ends were trimmed by 6 bases and 3 bases, with 18 bases remaining between them.

V usage is TRBV19 and J usage is TRBJ1-5; no definite D call. The CDR3 is made up of 15 amino acids. Trimming left V 7 bases short and J 4 bases short, with 17 bases between. Germline assignment: CDR1 LNHDA and CDR2 SQIVND (reference sequence). The CDR3 reads CASNPSGYRNQPQHF. For the CDR3, the DNA is TGTGCCAGTAACCCTTCCGGTTATCGGAATCAGCCCCAGCATTTT. Full variable domain (remainder filled in from reference TRBV19 and TRBJ1-5): DGGITQSPKYLFRKEGQNVTLSCEQNLNHDAMYWYRQDPGQGLRLIYYSQIVNDFQKGDIAEGYSVSREKKESFPLTVTSAQKNPTAFYLCASNPSGYRNQPQHFGDGTRLSIL.

The chain joins TRBV5-5 to TRBJ1-2; TRBD1 might be the D (5 bases). The germline V and J ends were trimmed by 4 bases and 3 bases, with 13 bases remaining between them. From germline, CDR1 is SGHKS and CDR2 YYEKEE (reference sequence). The CDR3 totals 14 residues. The CDR3, as DNA: TGTGCCAGCAGCGGGGGGTATTGGGACTATGGCTACACCTTC. Protein product: CASSGGYWDYGYTF.

This clone has more than one count but fewer than ten. V usage is TRBV5-5 and J usage is TRBJ1-5; weak D call: TRBD1 (5 bases). The CDR3 length is 15 residues. V was pared by 0 bases and J by 7 bases, with 14 bases between. The germline gives CDR1 SGHKS, CDR2 YYEKEE (reference sequence). CDR3 in amino acids: CASSLGFQGLQPQHF. The CDR3 DNA sequence: TGTGCCAGCAGCTTGGGGTTCCAGGGCCTCCAGCCCCAGCATTTT.

This clone was found many times. The rearrangement links TRBV6-5 to TRBJ1-2; 9 bases line up with TRBD1. This CDR3 has 12 amino acids. Unmatched junction bases numbered 0, after V lost 6 bases and J lost 4 bases. Germline V gene sequence: CDR1 MNHEY, CDR2 SVGAGI. The CDR3 here is CASRGQGYGYTF. The DNA for the CDR3 is TGTGCCAGCAGGGGACAGGGCTATGGCTACACCTTC.

This clone was seen a few times. The chain recombines TRBV6-5 with TRBJ1-1; 10 bases map to TRBD1. The CDR3 is 14 residues long. The trim removed 6 bases at V and 4 bases at J, leaving 5 bases unmatched. Germline V gene lookup returns CDR1 MNHEY and CDR2 SVGAGI. The CDR3 sequence is CASRGQGRFTEAFF. CDR3 bases: TGTGCCAGCAGGGGACAGGGGAGGTTCACTGAAGCTTTCTTT.

The CDR3 loop is CASSSVGPSGETQYF. In DNA, the CDR3 is TGTGCCAGCAGCTCCGTGGGCCCGTCGGGGGAGACCCAGTACTTC. The chain couples TRBV5-6 to TRBJ2-5; D possibly corresponds to TRBD2 (5 bases). V gave up 3 bases and J gave up 5 bases, with 17 bases separating them. This CDR3 is built from 15 residues. The germline V gene has CDR1 SGHDT and CDR2 YYEEEE.

V and J are TRBV6-5 and TRBJ2-7; 10 nucleotides align to TRBD2. CDR3 length: 13 residues. From germline, CDR1 is MNHEY and CDR2 SVGAGI. J gave up 3 bases and V 6 bases, and 2 bases lay outside the gene matches. The CDR3 loop is CASRTSGLYEQYF. CDR3 DNA: TGTGCCAGCAGGACTAGCGGGCTCTACGAGCAGTACTTC.

CDR3 residues: CASSLRSDRVYEKLFF. For the CDR3, the DNA is TGTGCCAGCAGCTTAAGGTCCGACAGGGTCTATGAAAAACTGTTTTTT. The V gene is TRBV7-6, the J gene TRBJ1-4; 7 bases are shared with TRBD1. The CDR3 runs to 16 residues. Germline assignment: CDR1 SGHVS and CDR2 FNYEAQ. V shed 2 bases and J 6 bases; nucleotides not matched to a gene: 9.

The V call is TRBV10-3, the J call TRBJ2-3; 7 bases map to TRBD1. From germline, CDR1 is ENHRY and CDR2 SYGVKD. V trimming: 6 bases; J trimming: 3 bases; junction bases outside the gene matches: 9. The CDR3 has 15 amino acids. The CDR3 loop is CAISETGSGTDTQYF. CDR3 coding DNA: TGTGCCATCAGCGAGACAGGGTCTGGGACAGATACGCAGTATTTT.

The chain joins TRBV11-2 to TRBJ1-1, with a weak D call TRBD1 (5 bases). Trimming took off 5 bases at V and 1 base at J, with 20 bases between the two ends. Germline CDR1 reads SGHAT; CDR2 reads FQNNGV. The CDR3 loop spans 17 amino acids. The CDR3 loop is CASSQPGRGGENTEAFF. For the CDR3, the DNA is TGTGCCAGCAGCCAGCCGGGACGGGGCGGGGAGAACACTGAAGCTTTCTTT.

CDR3 protein: CASSLVRVNQPQHF. Here the CDR3 DNA reads TGTGCCAGCAGTTTAGTCAGGGTCAATCAGCCCCAGCATTTT. V usage is TRBV28 and J usage is TRBJ1-5; a weak D match, TRBD1 (5 bases). From germline, CDR1 is MDHEN and CDR2 SYDVKM. The CDR3 totals 14 residues. Trimming cost V 2 bases and J 3 bases, with 8 bases left between them.

V gene TRBV5-1 combines with J gene TRBJ1-1; possible D gene TRBD1, 5 bases. Per the germline V gene, CDR1 is SGHRS and CDR2 is YFSETQ. Trimming shortened V by 4 bases and J by 3 bases, and 19 bases separated the two germline ends. The CDR3 loop spans 16 amino acids. The CDR3 nucleotides are TGCGCCAGCAGCCACGGAAGCAGGGCGGTGGACACTGAAGCTTTCTTT. Translating it yields CASSHGSRAVDTEAFF.

In this sample, this clone turned up once. This rearrangement joins TRBV20-1 to TRBJ1-2; TRBD1 is a possible D gene (5 bases). The CDR3 is made up of 11 amino acids. Trimming removed 5 bases at V and 8 bases at J, with 12 bases between. Germline CDR1 reads DFQATT; CDR2 reads SNEGSKA (reference sequence). The CDR3 nucleotides are TGCAGTGCTCCCAGGGAGGGAGGCTACACCTTC. Encoded protein: CSAPREGGYTF.

J is TRBJ1-2 and V is TRBV5-6, with 7 bases fitting TRBD1. The trim removed 4 bases at V and 9 bases at J, leaving 6 bases unmatched. The CDR3 runs 12 residues. Germline V gene sequence: CDR1 SGHDT, CDR2 YYEEEE. CDR3 sequence reads: CASSPDRRSYTF. The CDR3 DNA reads as TGTGCCAGCAGCCCGGACAGGCGGAGCTACACCTTC.

The chain carries TRBV6-6 and TRBJ1-1, with a possible D match to TRBD1 (5 bases). With 6 bases removed from V and 4 bases from J, the gap between germline ends came to 9 bases. The CDR3 extends over 12 amino acids. Germline V gene data show CDR1 as MNHNY and CDR2 as SVGAGI (reference sequence). The CDR3 sequence: CASRGGSTEAFF. The CDR3 DNA follows: TGTGCCAGCAGGGGGGGAAGCACTGAAGCTTTCTTT.

The rearrangement links TRBV28 to TRBJ1-2; D remains ambiguous. CDR1 and CDR2 (germline): MDHEN, SYDVKM. V was trimmed by 5 bases and J by 3 bases, leaving 13 bases between them. This CDR3 is built from 14 residues. The CDR3 is CASSPLQKYYGYTF. For the CDR3, the DNA is TGTGCCAGCAGTCCCTTACAGAAGTACTATGGCTACACCTTC.

The chain recombines TRBV15 with TRBJ1-6; D is uncertain. The CDR3 contains 18 residues. Trimming left V 0 bases short and J 7 bases short, with 19 bases between. CDR1 and CDR2 from the germline V gene are LNHNV and YYDKDF (reference sequence). The CDR3 coding sequence is TGTGCCACCAGCAGAGATAGGAACAGAGACTACCAAAATTCACCCCTCCACTTT. Amino acids: CATSRDRNRDYQNSPLHF.

This clone showed up just once. The genes are TRBV28 and TRBJ2-1, with a weak D call TRBD1 (6 bases). The CDR3 is 13 amino acids. CDR1 is MDHEN, CDR2 SYDVKM, per germline. V dropped 7 bases and J dropped 7 bases, with 14 bases sitting between them. In DNA, the CDR3 is TGTGCCAGCACCCTCCAGGGGTGGAATGAGCAGTTCTTC. It codes for CASTLQGWNEQFF. Combining the CDR3 with reference TRBV28 and TRBJ2-1 gives the whole variable domain DVKVTQSSRYLVKRTGEKVFLECVQDMDHENMFWYRQDPGLGLRLIYFSYDVKMKEKGDIPEGYSVSREKKERFSLILESASTNQTSMYLCASTLQGWNEQFFGPGTRLTVL.

The chain is built from TRBV6-5 and TRBJ1-1, with no clear D. Looked up from germline, CDR1 is MNHEY and CDR2 is SVGAGI. The V end was cut by 7 bases, the J end by 7 bases, with 13 bases between. The length of the CDR3 is 12 residues. CDR3 coding DNA: TGTGCCAGCAAACGGGATATCGGTGAAGCTTTCTTT. Its protein is CASKRDIGEAFF.